The 7 T cell receptor beta chains reported below all come from one sample, sequenced in a study of CD8 T cells in ankylosing spondylitis. MiXCR, applied by TCRdb to the 5' RACE reads, yields one record per CDR3 protein. The sample yields tens of thousands of distinct CDR3 sequences, about 27% seen once. The sample taken for sequencing was blood, either unsorted or a sorted T cell fraction (not recorded which). The source of these receptors is a male donor with ankylosing spondylitis or in good health (not recorded which).

The chain joins TRBV20-1 to TRBJ2-1; the D gene is possibly TRBD2 (5 bases). The CDR3 is 14 residues long. Germline CDR1 is DFQATT and CDR2 is SNEGSKA (reference sequence). V shed 8 bases and J shed 0 bases, with 14 bases lying between them. The CDR3 DNA reads as TGCAGTTCGAGGGCGCGTGGCTCCTACAATGAGCAGTTCTTC. Translation: CSSRARGSYNEQFF.

V usage is TRBV5-1 and J usage is TRBJ2-7; D perhaps matches TRBD2 (6 bases). V lost 4 bases, J lost 1 base, and 18 bases lay in between. Germline values: CDR1 SGHRS, CDR2 YFSETQ. There are 16 residues in the CDR3. The CDR3 spells CASSIRDSTFSYEQYF. DNA for the CDR3: TGCGCCAGCAGCATCCGGGACTCGACGTTTTCCTACGAGCAGTACTTC.

The chain carries TRBV7-9 and TRBJ2-5; 8 nucleotides agree with TRBD2. V lost 2 bases to trimming and J lost 1 base; unmatched junction nucleotides: 6. The germline CDR1 and CDR2 sequences are SEHNR and FQNEAQ (reference sequence). This CDR3 contains 16 residues. The CDR3 is CASSLIEAGAQETQYF. The CDR3 DNA reads as TGTGCCAGCAGCTTAATCGAAGCGGGGGCCCAAGAGACCCAGTACTTC.

The chain links TRBV5-1 to TRBJ2-3; tentative D call: TRBD2 (5 bases). Germline V gives CDR1 SGHRS, CDR2 YFSETQ. Trimming removed 0 bases at V and 2 bases at J, with 13 bases between. The CDR3 spans 16 residues. DNA of the CDR3: TGCGCCAGCAGCTTGGTCCTAGCCCTAGTCACAGATACGCAGTATTTT. Its translation: CASSLVLALVTDTQYF.

Only a few counts were recorded for this clonotype. The chain couples TRBV12-3 or TRBV12-4 to TRBJ1-2; a weak D match, TRBD1 (5 bases). Between the trimmed V and J ends, which lost 4 bases and 7 bases, there was a span of 13 bases. This CDR3 region has 13 residues. In DNA form, the CDR3 reads TGTGCCAGCAGTTCCAAGAGGGGAGGTGGCTACACCTTC. Amino acids: CASSSKRGGGYTF.

This clonotype was counted only a few times. The chain combines TRBV20-1 with TRBJ2-3; D remains unclear. Germline V gene sequence: CDR1 DFQATT, CDR2 SNEGSKA (reference sequence). The CDR3 length is 14 residues. With 0 bases removed from V and 4 bases from J, the gap between germline ends came to 11 bases. CDR3 bases: TGCAGTGCTAGAGATTCAAGGAGTGCAGATACGCAGTATTTT. This codes for CSARDSRSADTQYF.

The chain recombines TRBV7-9 with TRBJ1-3; the match to TRBD1 covers 8 bases. Germline assignment: CDR1 SEHNR and CDR2 FQNEAQ (reference sequence). CDR3 length: 16 amino acids. V lost 1 base and J lost 4; bases outside the gene matches: 6. CDR3 coding DNA: TGTGCCAGCAGCTTAGGTGGGACAGGCATCGGAAACACCATATATTTT. It specifies CASSLGGTGIGNTIYF.